This T cell receptor (beta chain) originates from a study of OX40 agonist ivuxolimab in advanced cancers. About the study: The patients received agonistic anti-OX40 (CD134) antibody ivuxolimab.

No patient had autoimmune disease or received systemic immunosuppression. This CDR3 comprises 15 residues. V dropped 1 base and J dropped 0 bases, with 7 bases sitting between them. Germline CDR1 is MGHRA and CDR2 is YSYEKL. Clones were read by immunoSEQ multiplex PCR, and TCRdb kept only the in-frame ones, dropping some. The data contain approximately 71,000 clones, about 93% of them singletons. The TCR comes from an adult with an advanced solid tumor such as melanoma, head and neck, liver or kidney cancer. The material was CD4+ or CD8+ T cells sorted from blood, obtained in a trial of the OX40 agonist ivuxolimab. The J gene is TRBJ1-5, the V gene TRBV4-1, with D unresolved. CDR3 sequence reads: CASSQGENSNQPQHF. The CDR3 coding sequence is TGCGCCAGCAGCCAAGGGGAGAATAGCAATCAGCCCCAGCATTTT.